This TCR beta chain was identified during a study of PD-L1 blockade in urothelial cancer. The V and J ends lost 0 bases and 4 bases, in that order; junction bases with no gene match: 9. The CDR3 runs 18 residues. Germline V gene data show CDR1 as ENHRY and CDR2 as SYGVKD. Synthetic TCR analog templates were spiked into all PCRs individually. Generated by immunoSEQ multiplex PCR, the TCRdb table keeps only in-frame clones and is missing some. The table includes about 45,000 clones, around 88% detected once. The starting material was PBMCs, obtained around atezolizumab (anti-PD-L1) treatment. This receptor was identified in an elderly man with urothelial cancer. V gene TRBV10-3 combines with J gene TRBJ2-6, with 7 bases matching TRBD2. DNA of the CDR3: TGTGCCATCAGTGAGTCGAAAGGGAGGGTACAGGGGGCCAACGTCCTGACTTTC. This encodes CAISESKGRVQGANVLTF.